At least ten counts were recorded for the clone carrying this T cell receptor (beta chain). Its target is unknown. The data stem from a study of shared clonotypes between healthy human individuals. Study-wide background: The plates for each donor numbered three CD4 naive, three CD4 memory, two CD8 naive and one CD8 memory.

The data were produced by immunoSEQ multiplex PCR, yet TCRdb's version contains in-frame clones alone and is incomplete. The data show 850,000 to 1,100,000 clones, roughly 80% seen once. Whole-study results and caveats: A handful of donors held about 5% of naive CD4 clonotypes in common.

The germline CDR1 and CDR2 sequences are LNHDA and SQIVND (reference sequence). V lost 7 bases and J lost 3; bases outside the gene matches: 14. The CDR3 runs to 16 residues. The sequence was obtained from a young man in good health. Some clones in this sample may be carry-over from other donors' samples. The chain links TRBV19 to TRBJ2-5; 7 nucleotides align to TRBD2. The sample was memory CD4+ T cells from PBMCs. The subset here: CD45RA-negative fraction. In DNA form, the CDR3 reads TGTGCCAGTACCCCCCGCGGGGGTCAGCACAAAGAGACCCAGTACTTC. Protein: CASTPRGGQHKETQYF.